This entry describes one T cell receptor (beta chain). Methods used by the authors: Reference gene primer amplification in the assay estimated nucleated cell counts. Assay used: immunoSEQ multiplex PCR; TCRdb lists only in-frame clones, some missing. From that table come the V and J calls and clone size; the DNA was used to work out D and trimming. The repertoire holds around 200,000 clones, with over 75% as singletons. The CDR3 consists of 14 residues. The germline CDR1 and CDR2 sequences are LGHDT and YNNKEL (reference sequence). The V gene end was trimmed by 8 bases and the J gene end by 4 bases; junction bases not matched to a gene: 5. The data were taken from a study of blood T cell repertoires in COVID-19. The overall study: PBMCs, B-cell-depleted T cells, or T cells were the source of the cDNA or gDNA that made up the material.

This receptor was obtained from a man aged 80 or over with acute or convalescent COVID-19. The chain links TRBV3-1 (or the pseudogene TRBV3-2) to TRBJ1-6; 7 nucleotides align to TRBD1. The sample consisted of peripheral blood. CDR3 sequence: CASSEGQYNSPLHF. In DNA form, the CDR3 reads TGTGCCAGCTCGGAGGGACAGTATAATTCACCCCTCCACTTT.